The entry below gives a single T cell receptor (beta chain) sequence along with its context. The data stem from a study of T cells in tumors after PD-1 blockade. Germline values: CDR1 ENHRY, CDR2 SYGVKD. The CDR3 length is 16 residues. The V end was cut by 0 bases, the J end by 1 base, with 10 bases between. Time point described: first of two pre-therapy site-matched biopsies around 2 months apart. The same primary tumor site was biopsied both before and after PD-1 blockade. Sequenced by immunoSEQ multiplex PCR; TCRdb stores in-frame clones only, minus some. The sample includes about 4,200 clones, 65% to 80% of them seen just once.

V usage is TRBV10-3 and J usage is TRBJ1-3; D is undetermined. The clonotype comes from a human donor with basal cell carcinoma. Sequences were derived from tumor tissue, sampled before anti-PD-1 treatment. The CDR3 DNA follows: TGTGCCATCAGTGAGTCTGCGGCAGGTTCTGGAAACACCATATATTTT. Amino acid sequence: CAISESAAGSGNTIYF.